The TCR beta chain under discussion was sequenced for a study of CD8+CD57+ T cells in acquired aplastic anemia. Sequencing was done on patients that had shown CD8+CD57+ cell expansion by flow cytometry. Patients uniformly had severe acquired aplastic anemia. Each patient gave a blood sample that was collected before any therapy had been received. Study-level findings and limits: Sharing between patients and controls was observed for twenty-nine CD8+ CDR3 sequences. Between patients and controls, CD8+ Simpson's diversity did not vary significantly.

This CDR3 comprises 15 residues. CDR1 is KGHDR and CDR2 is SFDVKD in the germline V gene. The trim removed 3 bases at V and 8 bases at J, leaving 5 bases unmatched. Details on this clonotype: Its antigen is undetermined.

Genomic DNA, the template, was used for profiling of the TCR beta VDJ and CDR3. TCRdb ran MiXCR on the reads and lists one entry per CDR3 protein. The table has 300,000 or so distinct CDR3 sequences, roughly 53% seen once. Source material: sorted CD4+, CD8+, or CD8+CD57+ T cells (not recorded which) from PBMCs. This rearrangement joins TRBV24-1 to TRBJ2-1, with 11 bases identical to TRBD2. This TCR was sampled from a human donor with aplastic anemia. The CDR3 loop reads CATSDRTSGSDEQFF. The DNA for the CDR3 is TGTGCCACCAGTGATCGAACTAGCGGGAGCGATGAGCAGTTCTTC.